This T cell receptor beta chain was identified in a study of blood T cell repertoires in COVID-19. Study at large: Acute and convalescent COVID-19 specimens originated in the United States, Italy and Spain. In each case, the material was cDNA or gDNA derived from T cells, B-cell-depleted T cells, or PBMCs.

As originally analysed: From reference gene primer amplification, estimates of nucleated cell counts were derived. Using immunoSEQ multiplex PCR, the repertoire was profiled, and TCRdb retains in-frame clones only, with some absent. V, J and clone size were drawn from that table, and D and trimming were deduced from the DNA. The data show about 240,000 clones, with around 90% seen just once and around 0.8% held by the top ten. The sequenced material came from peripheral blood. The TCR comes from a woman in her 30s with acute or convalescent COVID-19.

For the CDR3, the DNA is TGTGCCAGCAGCCTAAGGGCGGGGACTAGCGGGATCGAGCAGTACTTC. Protein product: CASSLRAGTSGIEQYF. The chain uses TRBV7-9 and TRBJ2-7; TRBD2 matches 13 bases. From germline, CDR1 is SEHNR and CDR2 FQNEAQ (reference sequence). The CDR3 is 16 residues long. With 5 bases clipped from V and 6 bases from J, the junction kept 10 bases outside the gene matches.